This passage covers 12 T cell receptor beta chains from one sample sequenced in a study of T cells after yellow fever vaccination. From the 5' RACE reads, TCRdb called clonotypes with MiXCR, one entry per CDR3 protein. The repertoire includes around 310,000 distinct CDR3 sequences, 3.5% to 5% of them detected once, and approximately 20% sits in the top ten. The sequencing here drew on PBMCs, taken 15 days after the yellow fever booster vaccination. The receptor set was obtained from a man between 18 and 35 years old who received the YFV17D yellow fever vaccine.

This chain joins TRBV20-1 and TRBJ1-1, with a tentative D call TRBD1 (6 bases). Trimming pared 0 bases from V and 6 bases from J, leaving 17 bases between. This CDR3 contains 15 residues. Germline-derived CDR1 and CDR2 are DFQATT and SNEGSKA (reference sequence). In nucleotides, the CDR3 is TGCAGTGCTAGAGATCAGGGCAGGGGTGGTGCTGAAGCTTTCTTT. The encoded protein is CSARDQGRGGAEAFF.

This clonotype was seen more than once but under ten times. The chain carries TRBV30 and TRBJ2-7; D remains ambiguous. This CDR3 has 10 amino acids. Looked up from germline, CDR1 is GTSNPN and CDR2 is SVGIG (reference sequence). V shed 5 bases and J shed 2 bases, with 4 bases lying between them. CDR3 sequence: CAWGAYEQYF. For the CDR3, the DNA is TGTGCCTGGGGGGCCTACGAGCAGTACTTC.

This clonotype was picked up many times. The J gene is TRBJ1-6, the V gene TRBV12-3 or TRBV12-4; 7 positions match TRBD1. Losses at the gene ends were 7 bases for V and 8 bases for J; bases not matched to a gene: 8. The CDR3 has 14 residues. In DNA, the CDR3 is TGTGCCAGCATGGAGGGACAGACAGATTCACCCCTCCACTTT. Translating it yields CASMEGQTDSPLHF.

This clonotype has a count of ten or more. The chain joins TRBV20-1 to TRBJ2-1; TRBD1 is a possible D gene (6 bases). The germline V and J ends were trimmed by 5 bases and 6 bases, with 8 bases remaining between them. This CDR3 is built from 11 residues. Per germline, CDR1 DFQATT and CDR2 SNEGSKA (reference sequence). The CDR3 DNA reads as TGCAGTGCTTCACAGGGCAATGAGCAGTTCTTC. Its translation: CSASQGNEQFF.

This clonotype appeared many times. This chain connects TRBV7-2 to TRBJ2-7, with D maybe TRBD2 (5 bases). Trimming pared 1 base from V and 0 bases from J, leaving 7 bases between. The germline V gene encodes CDR1 SGHTA and CDR2 FQGNSA. The CDR3 extends over 14 amino acids. CDR3 sequence reads: CASSLGRHSYEQYV. The DNA of the CDR3 is TGTGCCAGCAGCTTAGGGAGGCACTCCTACGAGCAGTACGTC.

The chain links TRBV5-1 to TRBJ2-7; no definite D call. Trimming removed 4 bases from V and 6 bases from J, with 17 bases in between. The length of the CDR3 is 14 residues. CDR1 and CDR2 from the germline V gene are SGHRS and YFSETQ. The CDR3 nucleotides read TGCGCCAGCAGCGAGTGCCGCTTGGAATGCGAGCAGTACTTC. Amino acids: CASSECRLECEQYF.

This clonotype was recorded at least ten times. The V gene is TRBV6-1, the J gene TRBJ1-5; TRBD1 matches 7 bases. Looked up from germline, CDR1 is MNHNS and CDR2 is SASEGT. This CDR3 spans 14 amino acids. The V segment lost 6 bases and the J segment 6 bases; nucleotides outside the gene matches: 8. The CDR3 region has the DNA TGTGCCAGCAGCGCAGACAGGGTGGGTCAGCCCCAGCATTTT. It encodes CASSADRVGQPQHF.

This clonotype came up many times. V and J are TRBV5-1 and TRBJ2-1; 12 bases fit TRBD2. From germline, CDR1 is SGHRS and CDR2 YFSETQ. V shed 4 bases and J 5 bases; nucleotides not matched to a gene: 10. The CDR3 runs 17 residues. The DNA of the CDR3 is TGCGCCAGCAGCCTACGACTAGCGGGGGATAACGACAATGAGCAGTTCTTC. Translating it yields CASSLRLAGDNDNEQFF.

In its sample, this clonotype was seen a few times. J is TRBJ2-7 and V is TRBV28; D gene ambiguous. The CDR3 runs to 12 residues. The germline CDR1 and CDR2 sequences are MDHEN and SYDVKM. The germline V and J ends were trimmed by 6 bases and 3 bases, with 9 bases remaining between them. Here the CDR3 reads CASRSRRYEQYF. CDR3 bases: TGTGCCAGCAGGTCACGGCGCTACGAGCAGTACTTC.

This clonotype was counted a few times. The rearrangement joins TRBV20-1 to TRBJ1-3; 7 bases align to TRBD1. CDR1 is DFQATT and CDR2 is SNEGSKA in the germline V gene (reference sequence). This CDR3 spans 16 amino acids. V shed 5 bases and J 0 bases; nucleotides not matched to a gene: 10. The chain's CDR3 is CSAQEGTVYSGNTIYF. The CDR3 nucleotides read TGCAGTGCTCAAGAGGGGACAGTATACTCTGGAAACACCATATATTTT.

In its sample, this clonotype was seen a few times. The chain uses TRBV4-3 and TRBJ2-1; either TRBD1 or TRBD2 may supply D (5 bases each). CDR1 and CDR2 from the germline V gene are LGHNA and YSLEER. The CDR3 extends over 17 amino acids. V lost 0 bases, J lost 0 bases, and 12 bases lay in between. The CDR3 spells CASSQDGTPSSYNEQFF. CDR3 coding DNA: TGCGCCAGCAGCCAAGACGGGACCCCCAGCTCCTACAATGAGCAGTTCTTC.

This clonotype has ten or more counts. The chain has TRBV5-1 and TRBJ2-5; either TRBD1 or TRBD2 may supply D (6 bases each). V was trimmed by 0 bases and J by 5 bases, leaving 14 bases between them. The germline V gene has CDR1 SGHRS and CDR2 YFSETQ. The CDR3 consists of 15 residues. CDR3 amino acids: CASSLVPGGEETQYF. For the CDR3, the DNA is TGCGCCAGCAGCTTGGTGCCCGGGGGCGAGGAGACCCAGTACTTC.